This passage covers 17 T cell receptor beta chains from one sample sequenced in a study of human versus mouse CDR3 diversity and MHC coevolution. Produced via immunoSEQ multiplex PCR; TCRdb's table is partial and in-frame only. The table includes tens of thousands of clones, 94% detected once. The specimen was naive CD4+ T cells from blood. Sample subset: CD45RO-negative CD62L-positive naive CD4 T cells. The receptor source for this set is a person aged 55 to 75 in good health.

The chain employs TRBV11-2 and TRBJ2-1, with 7 bases identical to TRBD1. V lost 0 bases, J lost 2 bases, and 1 base stayed unmatched. The CDR3 has 15 residues. From germline, CDR1 is SGHAT and CDR2 FQNNGV. CDR3 sequence reads: CASSLDRGPYNEQFF. The CDR3 DNA is TGTGCCAGCAGCTTAGATAGGGGGCCCTACAATGAGCAGTTCTTC.

This chain uses TRBV7-2 with TRBJ1-4; 8 bases are a match to TRBD1. The CDR3 runs 16 residues. After removal of 5 bases from V and 7 bases from J, the junction contained 12 bases not matched to a gene. CDR1 and CDR2 from the germline V gene are SGHTA and FQGNSA. CDR3 nucleotides: TGTGCCAGCAGCCTCCGACTTGGACAGGGTGCTGAAAAACTGTTTTTT. Its protein product is CASSLRLGQGAEKLFF.

The V and J genes are TRBV2 and TRBJ1-2; 9 positions agree with TRBD1. This CDR3 has 13 amino acids. Germline V gene sequence: CDR1 SNHLY, CDR2 FYNNEI. The junction had 6 bases not matched to a gene; V was cut back by 6 bases and J by 7 bases. The CDR3 DNA reads TGTGCCAGCAGAGGACAGGGGCCTAGTGGCTACACCTTC. As protein: CASRGQGPSGYTF.

This CDR3 is CASSIQGLANHPAEQYF. The CDR3 DNA follows: TGTGCCAGTAGTATCCAAGGACTAGCGAACCACCCCGCCGAGCAGTACTTC. V is TRBV19 and J is TRBJ2-7; 9 nucleotides match TRBD2. Trimming took 3 bases from V and 6 from J; bases not matched to a gene: 15. This CDR3 contains 17 residues. CDR1 LNHDA and CDR2 SQIVND come from the germline V gene (reference sequence).

The chain has TRBV9 and TRBJ1-1; TRBD1 agrees at 12 bases. The trim removed 4 bases at V and 0 bases at J, leaving 10 bases unmatched. Germline CDR1 reads SGDLS; CDR2 reads YYNGEE. The CDR3 is made up of 18 amino acids. This CDR3 is CASSRGQGAGFMNTEAFF. The CDR3 DNA is TGTGCCAGCAGCCGGGGACAGGGGGCCGGCTTCATGAACACTGAAGCTTTCTTT.

The V call is TRBV19, the J call TRBJ2-7; TRBD1 agrees at 8 bases. Germline CDR1 is LNHDA and CDR2 is SQIVND (reference sequence). The V segment lost 5 bases and the J segment 3 bases; nucleotides outside the gene matches: 12. The CDR3 is 16 residues long. CDR3 sequence (DNA): TGTGCCAGTAGTGCCCTTAGATGGGGACAGGACTACGAGCAGTACTTC. Translated: CASSALRWGQDYEQYF.

This clone occurred once. This chain joins TRBV18 and TRBJ2-7, with D perhaps matching TRBD2 (5 bases). CDR3 length: 15 amino acids. V shed 2 bases and J shed 2 bases, with 13 bases lying between them. Germline lookup yields CDR1 KGHSH and CDR2 LQKENI. Here the CDR3 reads CASSPGVAGPYEQYF. For the CDR3, the DNA is TGTGCCAGCTCACCAGGTGTGGCGGGCCCCTACGAGCAGTACTTC.

This CDR3 reads CASSPWTSGTYEQYF. In nucleotides, the CDR3 is TGTGCCAGCAGCCCTTGGACTAGCGGGACCTACGAGCAGTACTTC. The rearrangement joins TRBV7-8 to TRBJ2-7, with 12 nucleotides matching TRBD2. This CDR3 is built from 15 residues. The germline V gene encodes CDR1 SGHVS and CDR2 FQNEAQ. V dropped 5 bases and J dropped 2; count of bases not matched to a gene: 4.

The J gene is TRBJ2-5, the V gene TRBV11-3, with 8 bases aligning to TRBD2. Germline values: CDR1 SGHNT, CDR2 YENEEA. The CDR3 sequence is 17 residues long. The junction had 14 bases not matched to a gene; V was cut back by 3 bases and J by 5 bases. The CDR3 DNA is TGTGCCAGCAGCTTGAAGCGAGCCGGGAGGGCCCAGGAGACCCAGTACTTC. It codes for CASSLKRAGRAQETQYF.

This clone was observed a single time. The chain joins TRBV6-1 to TRBJ2-2; D possibly corresponds to TRBD2 (5 bases). V was clipped by 2 bases and J by 0 bases, with 10 bases between them. CDR1 is MNHNS and CDR2 is SASEGT in the germline V gene. The CDR3 is 16 residues long. As DNA, the CDR3 is TGTGCCAGCAGTGAAACGAGGGCGGCGAACACCGGGGAGCTGTTTTTT. Amino acids: CASSETRAANTGELFF.

This chain links TRBV14 with TRBJ2-7; 8 nucleotides agree with TRBD1. The J segment lost 3 bases and the V segment lost 5 bases, leaving 9 bases of the junction unmatched. The CDR3 spans 15 residues. Per the germline V gene, CDR1 is SGHDN and CDR2 is FVKESK. CDR3 sequence reads: CASSLGQGLIYEQYF. The CDR3 DNA is TGTGCCAGCAGCTTAGGACAGGGTTTAATCTACGAGCAGTACTTC. The full variable domain, completed using reference TRBV14 and TRBJ2-7, is EAGVTQFPSHSVIEKGQTVTLRCDPISGHDNLYWYRRVMGKEIKFLLHFVKESKQDESGMPNNRFLAERTGGTYSTLKVQPAELEDSGVYFCASSLGQGLIYEQYFGPGTRLTVT.

The J gene is TRBJ1-6, the V gene TRBV7-2; 8 nucleotides line up with TRBD1. CDR3 length equals 15 residues. With V trimmed by 1 base and J by 6 bases, 2 bases remained unmatched. Germline-derived CDR1 and CDR2 are SGHTA and FQGNSA. The CDR3 is CASSLDRGVNSPLHF. CDR3 nucleotide sequence: TGTGCCAGCAGCTTAGACAGGGGGGTTAATTCACCCCTCCACTTT.

This chain links TRBV4-1 with TRBJ2-7; 8 positions match TRBD1. The germline V gene has CDR1 MGHRA and CDR2 YSYEKL. The CDR3 spans 15 residues. The V gene end was trimmed by 4 bases and the J gene end by 2 bases; junction bases not matched to a gene: 7. CDR3 loop: CASSPHRQGPYEQYF. The CDR3 bases are TGCGCCAGCAGCCCCCACCGACAGGGGCCCTACGAGCAGTACTTC.

The CDR3, as DNA: TGTGCCAGCAGCCAAGAAGTTAGCAATGAGCAGTTCTTC. Residues: CASSQEVSNEQFF. The chain recombines TRBV4-2 with TRBJ2-1; D remains ambiguous. The V end lost 0 bases, the J end lost 6 bases, and 6 bases lay between the germline ends. The CDR3 runs 13 residues. Germline V gene lookup returns CDR1 LGHNA and CDR2 YNFKEQ.

Here the CDR3 DNA reads TGTGCCTGGAATGGGCTAGCGGGAGGCGAGCAGTACTTC. Amino acid sequence: CAWNGLAGGEQYF. The chain joins TRBV30 to TRBJ2-7; 11 bases line up with TRBD2. Losses at the gene ends were 4 bases for V and 6 bases for J; bases not matched to a gene: 5. The CDR3 loop spans 13 amino acids. From germline, CDR1 is GTSNPN and CDR2 SVGIG (reference sequence). The full variable domain, completed using reference TRBV30 and TRBJ2-7, is SQTIHQWPATLVQPVGSPLSLECTVEGTSNPNLYWYRQAAGRGLQLLFYSVGIGQISSEVPQNLSASRPQDRQFILSSKKLLLSDSGFYLCAWNGLAGGEQYFGPGTRLTVT.

The rearrangement uses TRBV7-2 and TRBJ2-5; 8 bases are a match to TRBD2. Judging by the DNA end, TRBJ2-7 fits better; the J call may be wrong. Germline V gene data show CDR1 as SGHTA and CDR2 as FQGNSA. CDR3 size: 13 residues. In DNA form, the CDR3 reads TGTGCCAGCAGCCCCGGGACTAGCTACGAGCAGTACTTC. Translated: CASSPGTSYEQYF.

The chain joins TRBV5-1 to TRBJ2-6, with D possibly matching TRBD2 (5 bases). Germline V gene lookup returns CDR1 SGHRS and CDR2 YFSETQ. There are 16 residues in the CDR3. Trimming took off 4 bases at V and 4 bases at J, with 15 bases between the two ends. The CDR3 spells CASSKGLPDGANVLTF. DNA of the CDR3: TGCGCCAGCAGCAAAGGACTCCCCGACGGGGCCAACGTCCTGACTTTC.